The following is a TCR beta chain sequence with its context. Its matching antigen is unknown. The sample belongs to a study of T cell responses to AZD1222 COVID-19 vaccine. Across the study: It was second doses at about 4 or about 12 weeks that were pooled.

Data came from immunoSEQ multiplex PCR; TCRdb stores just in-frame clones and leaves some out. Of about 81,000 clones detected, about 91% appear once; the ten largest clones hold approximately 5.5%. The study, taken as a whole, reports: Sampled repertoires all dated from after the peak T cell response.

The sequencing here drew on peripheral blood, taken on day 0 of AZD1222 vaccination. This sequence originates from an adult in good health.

CDR3 region: CASRQTSGRAGANVLTF. The CDR3 nucleotides read TGTGCCAGCAGGCAGACTAGCGGGAGGGCTGGGGCCAACGTCCTGACTTTC. The rearrangement joins TRBV28 to TRBJ2-6, with 14 bases aligning to TRBD2. V gave up 6 bases and J gave up 2 bases; unmatched junction bases: 3. The V gene's germline CDR1 is MDHEN and CDR2 SYDVKM. The CDR3 has 17 residues.